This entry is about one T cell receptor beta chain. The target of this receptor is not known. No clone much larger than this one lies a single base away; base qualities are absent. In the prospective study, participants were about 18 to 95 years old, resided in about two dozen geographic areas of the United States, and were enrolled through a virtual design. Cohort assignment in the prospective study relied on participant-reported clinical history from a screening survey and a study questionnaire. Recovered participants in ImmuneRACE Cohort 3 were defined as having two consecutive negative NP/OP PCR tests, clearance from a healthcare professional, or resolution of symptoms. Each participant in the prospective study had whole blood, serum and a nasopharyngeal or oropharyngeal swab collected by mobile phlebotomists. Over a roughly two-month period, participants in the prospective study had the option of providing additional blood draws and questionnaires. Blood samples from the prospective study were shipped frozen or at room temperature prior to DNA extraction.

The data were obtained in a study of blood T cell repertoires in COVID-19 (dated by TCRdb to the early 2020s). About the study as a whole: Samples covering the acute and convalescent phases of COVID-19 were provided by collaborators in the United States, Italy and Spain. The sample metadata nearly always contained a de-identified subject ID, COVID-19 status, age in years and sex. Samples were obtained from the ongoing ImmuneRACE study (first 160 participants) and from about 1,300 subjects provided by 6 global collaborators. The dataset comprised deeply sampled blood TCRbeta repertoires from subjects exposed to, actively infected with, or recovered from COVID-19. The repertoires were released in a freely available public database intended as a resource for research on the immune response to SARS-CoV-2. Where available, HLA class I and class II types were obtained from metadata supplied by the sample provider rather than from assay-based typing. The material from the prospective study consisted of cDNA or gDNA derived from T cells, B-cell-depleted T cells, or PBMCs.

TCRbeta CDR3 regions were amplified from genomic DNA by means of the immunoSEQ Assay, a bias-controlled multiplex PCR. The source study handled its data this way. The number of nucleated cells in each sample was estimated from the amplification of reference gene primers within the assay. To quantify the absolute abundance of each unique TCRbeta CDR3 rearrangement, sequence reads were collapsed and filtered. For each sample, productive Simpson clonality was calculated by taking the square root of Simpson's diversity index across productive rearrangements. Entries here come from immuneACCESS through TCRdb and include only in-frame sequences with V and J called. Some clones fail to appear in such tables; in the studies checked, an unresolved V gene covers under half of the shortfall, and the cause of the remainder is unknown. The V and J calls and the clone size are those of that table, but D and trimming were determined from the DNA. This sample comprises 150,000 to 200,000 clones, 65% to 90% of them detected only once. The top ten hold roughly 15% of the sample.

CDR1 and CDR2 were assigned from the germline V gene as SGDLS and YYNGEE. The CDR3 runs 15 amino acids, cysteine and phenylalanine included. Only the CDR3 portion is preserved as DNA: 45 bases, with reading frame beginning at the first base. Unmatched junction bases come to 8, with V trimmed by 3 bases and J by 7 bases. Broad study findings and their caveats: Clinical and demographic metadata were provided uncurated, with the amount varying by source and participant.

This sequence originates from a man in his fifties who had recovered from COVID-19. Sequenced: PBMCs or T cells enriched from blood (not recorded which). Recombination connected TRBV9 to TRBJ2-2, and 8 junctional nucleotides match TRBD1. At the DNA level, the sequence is TGTGCCAGCAGCGCCCGGACAGGGTTACGCGGGGAGCTGTTTTTT. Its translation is CASSARTGLRGELFF. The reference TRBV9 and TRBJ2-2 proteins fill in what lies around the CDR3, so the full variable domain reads DSGVTQTPKHLITATGQRVTLRCSPRSGDLSVYWYQQSLDQGLQFLIQYYNGEERAKGNILERFSAQQFPDLHSELNLSSLELGDSALYFCASSARTGLRGELFFGEGSRLTVL.